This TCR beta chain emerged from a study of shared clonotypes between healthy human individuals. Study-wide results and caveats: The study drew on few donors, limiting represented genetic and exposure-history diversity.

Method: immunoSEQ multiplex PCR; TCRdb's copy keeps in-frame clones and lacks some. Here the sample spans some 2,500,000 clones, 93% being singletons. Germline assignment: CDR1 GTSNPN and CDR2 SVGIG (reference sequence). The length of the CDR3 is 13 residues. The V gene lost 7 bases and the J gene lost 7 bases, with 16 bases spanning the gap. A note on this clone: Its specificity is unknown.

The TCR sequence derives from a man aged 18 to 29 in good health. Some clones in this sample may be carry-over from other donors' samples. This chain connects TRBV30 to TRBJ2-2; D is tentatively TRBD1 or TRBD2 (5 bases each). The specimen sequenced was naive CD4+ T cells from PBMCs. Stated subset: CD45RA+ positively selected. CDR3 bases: TGTGCCTTAAGCCTATGGGGGAGCGGGGAGCTGTTTTTT. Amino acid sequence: CALSLWGSGELFF. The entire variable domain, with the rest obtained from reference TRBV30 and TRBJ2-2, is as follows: SQTIHQWPATLVQPVGSPLSLECTVEGTSNPNLYWYRQAAGRGLQLLFYSVGIGQISSEVPQNLSASRPQDRQFILSSKKLLLSDSGFYLCALSLWGSGELFFGEGSRLTVL.